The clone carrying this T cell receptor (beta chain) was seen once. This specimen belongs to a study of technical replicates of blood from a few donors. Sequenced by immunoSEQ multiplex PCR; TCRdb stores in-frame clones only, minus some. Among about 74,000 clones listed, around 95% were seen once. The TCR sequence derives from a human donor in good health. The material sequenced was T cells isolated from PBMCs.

CDR3 amino acids: CAISGYNSGNTIYF. CDR3 sequence (DNA): TGTGCCATCAGTGGGTACAACTCTGGAAACACCATATATTTT. V and J are TRBV10-3 and TRBJ1-3; D gene ambiguous. The germline gives CDR1 ENHRY, CDR2 SYGVKD. V lost 4 bases to trimming and J lost 0 bases, with 7 bases between them. The CDR3 sequence is 14 residues long.